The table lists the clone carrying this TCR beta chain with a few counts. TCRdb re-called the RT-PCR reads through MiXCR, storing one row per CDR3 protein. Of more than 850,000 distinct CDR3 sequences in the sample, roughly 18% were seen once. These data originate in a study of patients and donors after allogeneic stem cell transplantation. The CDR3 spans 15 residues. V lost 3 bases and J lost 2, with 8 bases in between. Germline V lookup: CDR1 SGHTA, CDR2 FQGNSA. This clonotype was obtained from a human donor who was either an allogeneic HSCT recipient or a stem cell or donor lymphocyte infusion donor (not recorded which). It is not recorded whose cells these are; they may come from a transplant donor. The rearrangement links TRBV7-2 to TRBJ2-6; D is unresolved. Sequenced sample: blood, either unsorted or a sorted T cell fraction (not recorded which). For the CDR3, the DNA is TGTGCCAGCAGCTTGTATTCTACTGGGGCCAACGTCCTGACTTTC. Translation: CASSLYSTGANVLTF.